One TCR beta chain is described in this entry. 13 Jbeta primers and 60 Vbeta primers were used for the PCR. The protocol was immunoSEQ multiplex PCR, while the TCRdb copy is restricted to in-frame clones and leaves out a portion. The data hold fewer than 200,000 clones, with roughly 71% observed a single time. The entry originates in a study of cytomegalovirus exposure and HLA in healthy donors. Study-wide context: In an early release, HLA-typed donors contributed tens of millions of unique TCR sequences.

What was sequenced was PBMCs. The sequence derives from a girl aged 5-17 years in good health and CMV-seronegative.

The chain's CDR3 is CASIAGEVEQYF. CDR3 nucleotide sequence: TGTGCCAGCATCGCGGGGGAGGTAGAGCAGTACTTC. The V and J genes are TRBV2 and TRBJ2-7, with TRBD2 identical over 7 bases. In germline, CDR1 is SNHLY, CDR2 FYNNEI. The junction had 7 bases not matched to a gene; V was cut back by 7 bases and J by 7 bases. The CDR3 contains 12 residues.